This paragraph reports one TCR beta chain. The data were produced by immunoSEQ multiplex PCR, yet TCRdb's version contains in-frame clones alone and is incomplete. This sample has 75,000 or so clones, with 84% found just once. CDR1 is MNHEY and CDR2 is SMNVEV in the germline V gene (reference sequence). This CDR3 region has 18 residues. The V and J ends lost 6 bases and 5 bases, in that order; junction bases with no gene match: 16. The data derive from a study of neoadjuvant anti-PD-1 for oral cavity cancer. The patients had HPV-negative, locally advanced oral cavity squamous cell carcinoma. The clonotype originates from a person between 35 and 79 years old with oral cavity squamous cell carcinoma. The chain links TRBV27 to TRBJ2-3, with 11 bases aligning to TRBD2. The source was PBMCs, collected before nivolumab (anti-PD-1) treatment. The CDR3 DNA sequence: TGTGCCAGCAGACCGCCCCGGACTAGCGGGTCGGGAGGAGATACGCAGTATTTT. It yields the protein CASRPPRTSGSGGDTQYF.